This TCR beta chain was profiled in a study of shared clonotypes between healthy human individuals. In the study overall: Donors had three CD4 naive, three CD4 memory, two CD8 naive and one CD8 memory plate apiece. Study conclusions and caveats: Generation of non-shared clonotypes was less probable than generation of clonotypes shared by all four donors. Richness estimates generally favored naive over memory subsets.

With regard to this clone: As yet, its antigen is unknown.

This CDR3 spans 14 amino acids. Germline CDR1 reads GTSNPN; CDR2 reads SVGIG (reference sequence). Trimming removed 0 bases from V and 6 bases from J; junction bases left unmatched: 6. The method was immunoSEQ multiplex PCR; TCRdb's version includes in-frame clones alone and lacks a portion of them. Of 850,000 to 1,200,000 clones detected, about 75% appear once; the ten largest clones hold nearly 1.5%. The sequence came from a man younger than 30 in good health. This chain connects TRBV30 to TRBJ1-1, with 8 bases fitting TRBD1. The material sequenced was memory CD4+ T cells sorted from blood. Sample subset: CD45RA-negative fraction. The CDR3 DNA reads as TGTGCCTGGAGTGTACTTGGACAGGGAGCTGAAGCTTTCTTT. Amino acid sequence: CAWSVLGQGAEAFF.